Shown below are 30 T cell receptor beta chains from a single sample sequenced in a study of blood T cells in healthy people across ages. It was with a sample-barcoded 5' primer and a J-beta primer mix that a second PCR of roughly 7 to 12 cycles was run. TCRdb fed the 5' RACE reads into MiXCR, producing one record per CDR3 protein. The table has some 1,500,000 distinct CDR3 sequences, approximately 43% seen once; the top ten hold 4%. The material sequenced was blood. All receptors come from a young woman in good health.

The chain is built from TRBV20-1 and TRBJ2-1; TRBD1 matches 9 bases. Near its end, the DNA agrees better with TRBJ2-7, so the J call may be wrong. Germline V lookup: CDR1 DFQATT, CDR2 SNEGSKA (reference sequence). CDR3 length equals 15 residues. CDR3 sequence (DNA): TGCAGTGCTAGAGGGGGACAGGGCGTCTACAATGAGCAGTACTTC. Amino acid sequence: CSARGGQGVYNEQYF.

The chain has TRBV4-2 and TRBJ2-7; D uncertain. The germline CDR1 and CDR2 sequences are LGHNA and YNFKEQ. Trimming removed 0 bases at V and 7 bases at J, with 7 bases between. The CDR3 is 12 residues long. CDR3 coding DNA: TGTGCCAGCAGCCAAGATAGTACGGAGCAGTACTTC. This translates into CASSQDSTEQYF.

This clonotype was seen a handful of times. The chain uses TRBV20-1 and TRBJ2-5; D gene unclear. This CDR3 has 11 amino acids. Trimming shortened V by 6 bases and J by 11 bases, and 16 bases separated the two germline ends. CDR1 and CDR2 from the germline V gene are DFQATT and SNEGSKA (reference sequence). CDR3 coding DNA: TGCAGTGCCACAACGGGTTTGGAGCAGTACTTC. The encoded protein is CSATTGLEQYF.

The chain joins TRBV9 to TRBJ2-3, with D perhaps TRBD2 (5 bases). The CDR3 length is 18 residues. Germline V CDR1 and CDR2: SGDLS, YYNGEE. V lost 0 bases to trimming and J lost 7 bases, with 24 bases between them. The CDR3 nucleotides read TGTGCCAGCAGCGTAGCTGAGAGGCCAGCGGAGCCTACGAATACGCAGTATTTT. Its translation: CASSVAERPAEPTNTQYF. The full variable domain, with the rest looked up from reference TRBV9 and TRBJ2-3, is DSGVTQTPKHLITATGQRVTLRCSPRSGDLSVYWYQQSLDQGLQFLIQYYNGEERAKGNILERFSAQQFPDLHSELNLSSLELGDSALYFCASSVAERPAEPTNTQYFGPGTRLTVL.

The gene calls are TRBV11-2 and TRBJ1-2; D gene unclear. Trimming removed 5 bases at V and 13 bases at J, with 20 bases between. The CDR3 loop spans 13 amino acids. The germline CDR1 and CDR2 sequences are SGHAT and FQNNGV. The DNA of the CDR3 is TGTGCCAGCAGCCCTCCGCCCTTCTCGGAACCCACCTTC. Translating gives CASSPPPFSEPTF. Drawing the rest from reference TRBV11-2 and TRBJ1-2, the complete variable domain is EAGVAQSPRYKIIEKRQSVAFWCNPISGHATLYWYQQILGQGPKLLIQFQNNGVVDDSQLPKDRFSAERLKGVDSTLKIQPAKLEDSAVYLCASSPPPFSEPTFGSGTRLTVV.

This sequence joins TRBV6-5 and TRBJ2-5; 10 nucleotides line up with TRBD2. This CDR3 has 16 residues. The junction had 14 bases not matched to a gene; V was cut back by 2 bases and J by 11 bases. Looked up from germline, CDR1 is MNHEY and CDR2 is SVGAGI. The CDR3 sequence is CASSYEGASGRYEQYF. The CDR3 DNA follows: TGTGCCAGCAGTTACGAAGGGGCTAGCGGGAGATATGAGCAGTACTTC.

The CDR3 DNA is TGTGCCAGCAGCCTGCCGGGACAGATTAACTATGGCTACACCTTC. It is translated as CASSLPGQINYGYTF. This chain connects TRBV6-2 or TRBV6-3 to TRBJ1-2, with 7 bases matching TRBD1. Germline-derived CDR1 and CDR2 are MNHEY and SVGEGT. V shed 6 bases, J shed 1 base, and the junction held 8 bases outside the gene matches. The CDR3 sequence is 15 residues long.

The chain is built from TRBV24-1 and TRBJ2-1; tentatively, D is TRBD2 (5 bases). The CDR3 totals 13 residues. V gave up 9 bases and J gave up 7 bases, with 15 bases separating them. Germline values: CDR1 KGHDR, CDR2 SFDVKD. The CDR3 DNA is TGTGCCACCCGACGTACGGGAAGTAATGAGCAGTTCTTC. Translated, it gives CATRRTGSNEQFF.

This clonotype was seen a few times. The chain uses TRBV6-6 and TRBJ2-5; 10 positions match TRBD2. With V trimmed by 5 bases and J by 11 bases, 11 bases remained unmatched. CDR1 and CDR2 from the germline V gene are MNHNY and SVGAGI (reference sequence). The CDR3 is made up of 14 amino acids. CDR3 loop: CASSSGAGGREQYF. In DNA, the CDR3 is TGTGCCAGCAGTAGCGGAGCGGGAGGGAGAGAGCAGTACTTC.

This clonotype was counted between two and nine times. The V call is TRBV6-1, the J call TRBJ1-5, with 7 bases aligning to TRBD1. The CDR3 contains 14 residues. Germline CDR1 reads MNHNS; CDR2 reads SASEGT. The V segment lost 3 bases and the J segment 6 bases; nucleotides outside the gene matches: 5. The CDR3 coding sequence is TGTGCCAGCAGTGAGACAGGGAATAGTCAGCCCCAGCATTTT. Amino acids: CASSETGNSQPQHF.

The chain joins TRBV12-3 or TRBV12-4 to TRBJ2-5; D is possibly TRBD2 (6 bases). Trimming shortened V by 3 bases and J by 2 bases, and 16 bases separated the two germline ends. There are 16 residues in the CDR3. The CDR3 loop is CASSFSVLAPQETQYF. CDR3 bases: TGTGCCAGCAGTTTCTCGGTACTAGCCCCTCAAGAGACCCAGTACTTC.

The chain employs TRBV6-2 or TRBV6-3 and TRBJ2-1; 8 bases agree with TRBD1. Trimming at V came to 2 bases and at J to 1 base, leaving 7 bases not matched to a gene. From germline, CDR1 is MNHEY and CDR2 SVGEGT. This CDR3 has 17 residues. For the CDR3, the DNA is TGTGCCAGCAGTTACACCTCCGGGACAGGATCCTACAATGAGCAGTTCTTC. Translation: CASSYTSGTGSYNEQFF.

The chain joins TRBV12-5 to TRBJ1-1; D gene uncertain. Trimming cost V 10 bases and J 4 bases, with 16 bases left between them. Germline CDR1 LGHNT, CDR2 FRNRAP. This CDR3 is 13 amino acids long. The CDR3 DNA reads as TGTGCTACGTACGGCGTTACTAGCACTGAAGCTTTCTTT. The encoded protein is CATYGVTSTEAFF.

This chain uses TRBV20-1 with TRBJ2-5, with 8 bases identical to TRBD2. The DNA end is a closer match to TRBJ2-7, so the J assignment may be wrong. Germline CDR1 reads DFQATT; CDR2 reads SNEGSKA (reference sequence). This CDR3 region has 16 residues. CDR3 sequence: CSARDDGGSGRYEQYF. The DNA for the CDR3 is TGCAGTGCTAGAGATGACGGCGGGAGCGGGAGATACGAGCAGTACTTC.

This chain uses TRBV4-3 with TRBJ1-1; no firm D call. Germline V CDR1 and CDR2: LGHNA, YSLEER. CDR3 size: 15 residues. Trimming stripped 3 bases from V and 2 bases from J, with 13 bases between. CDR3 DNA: TGCGCCAGCAGCCACACTGTCCTCGGAAACACTGAAGCTTTCTTT. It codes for CASSHTVLGNTEAFF.

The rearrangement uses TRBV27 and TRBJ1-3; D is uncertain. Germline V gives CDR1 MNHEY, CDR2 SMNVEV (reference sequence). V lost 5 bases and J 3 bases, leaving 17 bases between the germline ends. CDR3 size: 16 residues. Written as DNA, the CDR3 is TGTGCCAGCAGTCCGCATCAGCCTTTCGGTGGAAACACCATATATTTT. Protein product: CASSPHQPFGGNTIYF.

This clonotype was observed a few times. In DNA, the CDR3 is TGCGCCAGCAGTGAAGGAACTGAAGCTTTCTTT. Amino acids: CASSEGTEAFF. This chain connects TRBV10-2 to TRBJ1-1; no clear D. V was pared by 3 bases and J by 5 bases, with 4 bases between. The germline V gene encodes CDR1 WSHSY and CDR2 SAAADI. This CDR3 contains 11 residues.

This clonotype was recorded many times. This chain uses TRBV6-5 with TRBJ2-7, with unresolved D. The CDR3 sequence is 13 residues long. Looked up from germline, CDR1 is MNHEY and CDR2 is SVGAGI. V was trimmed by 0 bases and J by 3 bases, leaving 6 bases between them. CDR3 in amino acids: CASSYSIGYEQYF. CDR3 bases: TGTGCCAGCAGTTACTCGATCGGCTACGAGCAGTACTTC.

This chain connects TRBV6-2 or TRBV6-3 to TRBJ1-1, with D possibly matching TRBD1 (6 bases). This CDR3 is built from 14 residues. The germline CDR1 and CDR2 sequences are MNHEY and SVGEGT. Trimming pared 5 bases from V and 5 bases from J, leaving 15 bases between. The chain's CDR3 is CASSQQGSRTEAFF. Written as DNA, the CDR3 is TGTGCCAGCAGTCAGCAGGGGAGTCGGACTGAAGCTTTCTTT.

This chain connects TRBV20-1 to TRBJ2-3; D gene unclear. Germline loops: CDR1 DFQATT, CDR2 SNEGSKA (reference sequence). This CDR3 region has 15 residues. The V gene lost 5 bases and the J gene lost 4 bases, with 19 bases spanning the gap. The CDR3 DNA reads TGCAGTGCTGCCGGGCTCCTCTTTGTTCCAGATACGCAGTATTTT. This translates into CSAAGLLFVPDTQYF.

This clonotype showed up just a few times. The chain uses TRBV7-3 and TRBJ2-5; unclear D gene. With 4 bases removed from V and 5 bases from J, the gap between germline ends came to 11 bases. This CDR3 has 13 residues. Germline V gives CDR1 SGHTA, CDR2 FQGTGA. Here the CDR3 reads CASSWNAGETQYF. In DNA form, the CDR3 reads TGTGCCAGCAGCTGGAATGCTGGGGAGACCCAGTACTTC. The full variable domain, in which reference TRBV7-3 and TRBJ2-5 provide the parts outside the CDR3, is GAGVSQTPSNKVTEKGKYVELRCDPISGHTALYWYRQSLGQGPEFLIYFQGTGAADDSGLPNDRFFAVRPEGSVSTLKIQRTERGDSAVYLCASSWNAGETQYFGPGTRLLVL.

The CDR3 loop is CSARDGDRGRGEQYF. DNA for the CDR3: TGCAGTGCTAGAGATGGTGACAGGGGGCGCGGAGAGCAGTACTTC. This chain links TRBV20-1 with TRBJ2-4; 10 positions match TRBD1. V shed 0 bases, J shed 13 bases, and the junction held 12 bases outside the gene matches. CDR3 length: 15 residues. Germline assignment: CDR1 DFQATT and CDR2 SNEGSKA (reference sequence).

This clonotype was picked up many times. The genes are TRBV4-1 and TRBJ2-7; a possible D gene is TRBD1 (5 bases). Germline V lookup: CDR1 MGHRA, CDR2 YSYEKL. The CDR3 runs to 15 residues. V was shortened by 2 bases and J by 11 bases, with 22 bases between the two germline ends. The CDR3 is CASSQHPAFGALKYF. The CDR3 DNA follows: TGCGCCAGCAGCCAACACCCAGCCTTTGGGGCTCTAAAGTACTTC.

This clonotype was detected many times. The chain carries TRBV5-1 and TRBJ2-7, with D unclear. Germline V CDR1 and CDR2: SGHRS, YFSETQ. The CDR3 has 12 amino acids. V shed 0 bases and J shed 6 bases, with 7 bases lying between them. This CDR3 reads CASSLGSGEQYF. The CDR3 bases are TGCGCCAGCAGCTTGGGCTCCGGCGAGCAGTACTTC.

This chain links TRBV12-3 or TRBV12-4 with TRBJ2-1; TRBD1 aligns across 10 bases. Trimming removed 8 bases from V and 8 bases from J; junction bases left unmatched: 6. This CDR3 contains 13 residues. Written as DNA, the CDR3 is TGTGCCAGCCGGGACAGGGGCTATTATGAGCAGTTCTTC. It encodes CASRDRGYYEQFF.

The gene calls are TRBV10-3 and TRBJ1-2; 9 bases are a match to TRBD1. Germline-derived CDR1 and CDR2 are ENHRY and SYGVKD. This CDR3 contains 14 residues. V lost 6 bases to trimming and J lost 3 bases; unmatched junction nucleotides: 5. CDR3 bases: TGTGCCATCAGAAGGACAGGGGAGGACTATGGCTACACCTTC. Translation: CAIRRTGEDYGYTF.

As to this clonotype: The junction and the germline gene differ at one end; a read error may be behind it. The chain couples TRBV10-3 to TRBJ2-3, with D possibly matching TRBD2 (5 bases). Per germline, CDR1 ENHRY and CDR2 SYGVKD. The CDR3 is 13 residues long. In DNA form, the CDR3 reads TGTGCCATCAGTAGCGACTACACACATACGCAGTATTTT. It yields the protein CAISSDYTHTQYF.

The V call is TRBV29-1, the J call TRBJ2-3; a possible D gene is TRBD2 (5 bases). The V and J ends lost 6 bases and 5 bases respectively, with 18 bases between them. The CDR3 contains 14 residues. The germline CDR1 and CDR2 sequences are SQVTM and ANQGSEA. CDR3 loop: CSVTTSKGGDTQYF. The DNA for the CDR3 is TGCAGCGTCACCACTAGTAAAGGTGGAGATACGCAGTATTTT.

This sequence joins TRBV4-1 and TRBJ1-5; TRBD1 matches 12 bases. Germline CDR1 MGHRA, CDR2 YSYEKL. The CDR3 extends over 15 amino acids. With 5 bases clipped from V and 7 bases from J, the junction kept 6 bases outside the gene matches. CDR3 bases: TGCGCCAGCAGCTGGGGACAGGGGGCCGAGCAGCCCCAGCATTTT. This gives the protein CASSWGQGAEQPQHF.

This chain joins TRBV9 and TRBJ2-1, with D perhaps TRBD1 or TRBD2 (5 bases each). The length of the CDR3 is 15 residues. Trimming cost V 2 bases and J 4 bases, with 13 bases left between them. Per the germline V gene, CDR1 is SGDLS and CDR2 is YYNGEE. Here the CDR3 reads CASSVFGTAYNEQFF. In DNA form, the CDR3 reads TGTGCCAGCAGCGTTTTCGGGACGGCATACAATGAGCAGTTCTTC.